Listed below are T cell receptor beta chains from one sample, sequenced in a study of blood T cell repertoires in COVID-19. The repertoire was sequenced with immunoSEQ multiplex PCR; TCRdb's copy has only in-frame clones and lacks some. The profile shows around 210,000 clones, 70% to 90% of them singletons. The specimen was peripheral blood. These receptors were obtained from a man between 45 and 60 years old with COVID-19, enrolled during active disease. The CDR3 runs from the conserved cysteine through the conserved F or W. A D gene is named only where the DNA matches it firmly. Rows may omit the clone size; those that give it use once, few, many or a size class.

TRBD1	TRBJ2-2	TRBV7-2	NA	TGTGCCAGCAGCTTAGCACAGGGGCTGAACACCGGGGAGCTGTTTTTT	CASSLAQGLNTGELFF
NA	TRBJ1-2	TRBV19	few	TGTGCCAGTAGTATAGATCTACGGACACCGTATGGCTACACCTTC	CASSIDLRTPYGYTF
NA	TRBJ2-2	TRBV15	NA	TGTGCCACCAGCTTCACGAACACCGGGGAGCTGTTTTTT	CATSFTNTGELFF
TRBD1	TRBJ2-1	TRBV6-5	NA	TGTGCCAGCAGTTACTCCGTGACAGGGAGTCTTAATGAGCAGTTCTTC	CASSYSVTGSLNEQFF
TRBD1	TRBJ1-2	TRBV5-4	NA	TGTGCCAGCAGCATTCCCGGACAGGGGGCTAACTATGGCTACACCTTC	CASSIPGQGANYGYTF
TRBD1	TRBJ2-5	TRBV3-1/TRBV3-2	once	TGTGCCAGCAGCCGCACCGGGACAGGGGTGGCGGAGACCCAGTACTTC	CASSRTGTGVAETQYF
NA	TRBJ2-2	TRBV7-3	once	TGTGCCAGCAGCTTATTGGGGCCGGGGGAGCTGTTTTTT	CASSLLGPGELFF
TRBD2	TRBJ2-3	TRBV7-9	NA	TGTGCCAGCAGCTTAGGAAATCCGGGGGGGCGTTTCCCAGATACGCAGTATTTT	CASSLGNPGGRFPDTQYF
TRBD2	TRBJ2-5	TRBV5-1	once	TGCGCCAGCAGCCCGGGGGGAGGACAAGAGACCCAGTACTTC	CASSPGGGQETQYF
TRBD1	TRBJ2-7	TRBV5-8	NA	TGTGCCAGCAGCAAAGGGACAGAGTCCTACGAGCAGTACTTC	CASSKGTESYEQYF
NA	TRBJ2-7	TRBV28	NA	TGTGCCAGCAGTTTATCCAGAAACGAGCAGTACTTC	CASSLSRNEQYF
TRBD1	TRBJ1-2	TRBV9	NA	TGTGCCAGCAGCGTCGGGACAGGGTATGGCTACACCTTC	CASSVGTGYGYTF
NA	TRBJ1-4	TRBV3-1/TRBV3-2	NA	TGTGCCAGCAGCCCCCCGGGGACTAATGAAAAACTGTTTTTT	CASSPPGTNEKLFF
TRBD2	TRBJ2-2	TRBV3-1/TRBV3-2	NA	TGTGCCAGCAGCCAAAGACTAGCGGGGAGGACCGGGGAGCTGTTTTTT	CASSQRLAGRTGELFF
NA	TRBJ1-2	TRBV7-9	NA	TGTGCCAGCAGCTTAACAGGAGATAACTATGGCTACACCTTC	CASSLTGDNYGYTF
TRBD2	TRBJ2-3	TRBV5-1	NA	TGCGCCAGCAGCTTGGTAGTTAGCGGGCGGCCAGATACGCAGTATTTT	CASSLVVSGRPDTQYF
NA	TRBJ1-4	TRBV19	NA	TGTGCCAGTAGTATGGGCCTCAGGGCGAACAATGAAAAACTGTTTTTT	CASSMGLRANNEKLFF
TRBD2	TRBJ2-7	TRBV4-3	NA	TGCGCCAGCAGCCAAGATCTGGAGAGGGCGGGAGGGGAGCAGTACTTC	CASSQDLERAGGEQYF
NA	TRBJ1-1	TRBV5-1	NA	TGCGCCAGCAGCCTCTACTCCCTGGACACTGAAGCTTTCTTT	CASSLYSLDTEAFF
NA	TRBJ1-6	TRBV27	NA	TGTGCCAGCAGCCCCCGGGAGGGGAATTCACCCCTCCACTTT	CASSPREGNSPLHF
NA	TRBJ2-5	TRBV12-3/TRBV12-4	NA	TGTGCCAGCACCTACAGGGGGGGGGAGACCCAGTACTTC	CASTYRGGETQYF
TRBD2	TRBJ2-1	TRBV2	NA	TGTGCCAGCAGTGTAGCGGGGGCCCAATCCTACAATGAGCAGTTCTTC	CASSVAGAQSYNEQFF
TRBD2	TRBJ2-7	TRBV20-1	NA	TGCAGTGCTAGTTTACTAGCGGGAAGGGAGCAGTACTTC	CSASLLAGREQYF
NA	TRBJ2-1	TRBV4-2	NA	TGTGCCATTAGGGCAGGGGGGCCCGACAATGAGCAGTTCTTC	CAIRAGGPDNEQFF
TRBD1	TRBJ1-5	TRBV24-1	NA	TGTGCCACCAGTGAGCGACAGGGAAAGGGGTTGGGTCAGCCCCAGCATTTT	CATSERQGKGLGQPQHF
NA	TRBJ2-1	TRBV2	NA	TGTGCCAGCAGTGAAATAATCTCAGCGGTTAATGAGCAGTTCTTC	CASSEIISAVNEQFF
NA	TRBJ2-5	TRBV28	NA	TGTGCCAGTCACAGTCTTTGGGGCAGGCAAGAGACCCAGTACTTC	CASHSLWGRQETQYF
NA	TRBJ1-4	TRBV28	NA	TGTGCCAGCGGACCGGGACATTGGGTTAATGAAAAACTGTTTTTT	CASGPGHWVNEKLFF
TRBD1	TRBJ2-5	TRBV29-1	NA	TGCAGCGATCTGACAGGGGAGACCCAGTACTTC	CSDLTGETQYF
NA	TRBJ1-1	TRBV3-1/TRBV3-2	NA	TGTGCCAGCAGCCGCCTGGGGGGGGCGACGAACACTGAAGCTTTCTTT	CASSRLGGATNTEAFF
TRBD2	TRBJ2-2	TRBV4-2	NA	TGTGCCAGCAGCCAAGAATCGGGGGGTCCGCCCGGGGAGCTGTTTTTT	CASSQESGGPPGELFF
TRBD1	TRBJ2-1	TRBV18	NA	TGTGCCAGCTCAACGGGACAGGTGAACAATGAGCAGTTCTTC	CASSTGQVNNEQFF
TRBD1	TRBJ2-5	TRBV11-1	NA	TGTGCCAGCAGCTCGACAGGGTTACAAGAGACCCAGTACTTC	CASSSTGLQETQYF
NA	TRBJ1-1	TRBV28	NA	TGTGCCAGCAGTTTATGGCAGGGGATGGGGGACACTGAAGCTTTCTTT	CASSLWQGMGDTEAFF
TRBD2	TRBJ2-1	TRBV7-6	few	TGTGCCAGCAGTTTGGGATCTAGCGGGGGGGCAAATGAGCAGTTCTTC	CASSLGSSGGANEQFF
TRBD2	TRBJ2-1	TRBV7-3	NA	TGTGCCAGCAGGAGAGCGGGGGGTAACAATGAGCAGTTCTTC	CASRRAGGNNEQFF
NA	TRBJ1-2	TRBV12-3/TRBV12-4	NA	TGTGCCAGCAGCCCCTTGGGAGGGACTGGCTACACCTTC	CASSPLGGTGYTF
NA	TRBJ1-2	TRBV30	NA	TGTGCCTGGAGTGTACGGGATGGCTACACCTTC	CAWSVRDGYTF
TRBD1	TRBJ2-7	TRBV6-2/TRBV6-3	NA	TGTGCCAGCAGTTCCCAGGACAGGGGGCTTTTCGAGCAGTACTTC	CASSSQDRGLFEQYF
NA	TRBJ1-1	TRBV4-1	NA	TGCGCCAGCAGCCAGGTCACAGGGTACTCTGAAGCTTTCTTT	CASSQVTGYSEAFF
TRBD1	TRBJ1-1	TRBV4-1	NA	TGCGCCAGCAGCGAAGCCCGGGACAGAGGTGAAGCTTTCTTT	CASSEARDRGEAFF
TRBD1	TRBJ1-2	TRBV7-9	NA	TGTGCCAGCAGCTTAGACAGGGGGGTACGAGGCTACACCTTC	CASSLDRGVRGYTF
NA	TRBJ1-2	TRBV5-1	once	TGCGCCAGCAGCCTTTATCGACAGGCGGATGGCTACACCTTC	CASSLYRQADGYTF
TRBD1	TRBJ1-1	TRBV18	NA	TGTGCCAGCTCACGAAACACTGTCAAAGGGGGCTCACTCTCTCTGAACACTGAAGCTTTCTTT	CASSRNTVKGGSLSLNTEAFF
TRBD1	TRBJ2-2	TRBV11-3	NA	TGTGCCAGCAGCTTCGGGACAGTCACCGGGGAGCTGTTTTTT	CASSFGTVTGELFF
TRBD2	TRBJ2-7	TRBV5-4	NA	TGTGCCAGCAGCTTGGTACCTAGCGGCGGGCCCCTCTACGAGCAGTACTTC	CASSLVPSGGPLYEQYF